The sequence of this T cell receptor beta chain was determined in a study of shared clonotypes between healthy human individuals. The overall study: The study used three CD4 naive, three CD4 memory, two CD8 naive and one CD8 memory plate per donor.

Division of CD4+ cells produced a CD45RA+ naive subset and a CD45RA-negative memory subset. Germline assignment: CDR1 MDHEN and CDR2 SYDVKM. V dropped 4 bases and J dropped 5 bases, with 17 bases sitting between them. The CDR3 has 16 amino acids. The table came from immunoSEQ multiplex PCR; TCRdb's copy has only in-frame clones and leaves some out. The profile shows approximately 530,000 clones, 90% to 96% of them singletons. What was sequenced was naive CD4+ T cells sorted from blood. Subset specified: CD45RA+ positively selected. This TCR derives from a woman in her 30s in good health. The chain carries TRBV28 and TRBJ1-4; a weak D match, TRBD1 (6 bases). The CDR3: CASSSPRTAVNEKLFF. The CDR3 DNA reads TGTGCCAGCAGTTCCCCACGGACAGCCGTAAATGAAAAACTGTTTTTT.